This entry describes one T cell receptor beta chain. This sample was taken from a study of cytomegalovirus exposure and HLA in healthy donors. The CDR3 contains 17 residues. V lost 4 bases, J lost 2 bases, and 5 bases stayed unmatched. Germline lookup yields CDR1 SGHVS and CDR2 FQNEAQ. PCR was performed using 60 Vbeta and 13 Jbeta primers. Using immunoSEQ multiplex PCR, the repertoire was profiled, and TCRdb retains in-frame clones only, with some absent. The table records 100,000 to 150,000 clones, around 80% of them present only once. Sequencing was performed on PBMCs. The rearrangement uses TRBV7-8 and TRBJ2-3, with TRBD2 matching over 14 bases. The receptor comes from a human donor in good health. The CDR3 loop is CASSSQGLAGATDTQYF. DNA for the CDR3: TGTGCCAGCAGCTCCCAGGGACTAGCGGGGGCCACAGATACGCAGTATTTT. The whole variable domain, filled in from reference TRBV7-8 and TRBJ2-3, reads GAGVSQSPRYKVAKRGQDVALRCDPISGHVSLFWYQQALGQGPEFLTYFQNEAQLDKSGLPSDRFFAERPEGSVSTLKIQRTQQEDSAVYLCASSSQGLAGATDTQYFGPGTRLTVL.